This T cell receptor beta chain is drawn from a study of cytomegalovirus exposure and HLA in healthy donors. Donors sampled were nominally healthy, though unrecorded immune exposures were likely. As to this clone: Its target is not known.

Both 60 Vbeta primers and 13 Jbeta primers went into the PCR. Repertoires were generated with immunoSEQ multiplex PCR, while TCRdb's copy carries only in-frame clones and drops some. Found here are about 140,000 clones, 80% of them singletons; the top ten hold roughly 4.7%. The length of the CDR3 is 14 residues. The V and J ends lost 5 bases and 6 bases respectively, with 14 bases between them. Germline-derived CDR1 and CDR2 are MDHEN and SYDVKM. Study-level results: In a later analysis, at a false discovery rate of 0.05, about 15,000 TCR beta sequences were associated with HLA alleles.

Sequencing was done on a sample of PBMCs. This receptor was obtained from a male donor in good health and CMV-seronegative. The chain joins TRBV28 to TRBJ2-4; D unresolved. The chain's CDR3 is CASSPLLGRNIQYF. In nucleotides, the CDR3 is TGTGCCAGCAGTCCTCTACTGGGCCGAAACATTCAGTACTTC.